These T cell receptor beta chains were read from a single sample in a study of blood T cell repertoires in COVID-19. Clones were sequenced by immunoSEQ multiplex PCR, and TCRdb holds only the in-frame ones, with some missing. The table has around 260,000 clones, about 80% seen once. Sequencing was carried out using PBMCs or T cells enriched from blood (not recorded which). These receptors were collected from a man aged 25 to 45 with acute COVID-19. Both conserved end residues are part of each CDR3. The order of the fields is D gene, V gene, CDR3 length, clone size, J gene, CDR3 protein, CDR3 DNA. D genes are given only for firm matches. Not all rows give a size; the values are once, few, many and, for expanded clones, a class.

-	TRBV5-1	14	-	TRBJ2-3	CASSLVDSTDTQYF	TGCGCCAGCAGCTTGGTCGACAGTACAGATACGCAGTATTTT
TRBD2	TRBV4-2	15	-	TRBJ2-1	CASSQETGGPYEQFF	TGTGCCAGCAGCCAAGAAACGGGAGGGCCCTATGAGCAGTTCTTC
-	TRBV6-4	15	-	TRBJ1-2	CANRSFGGAVLGYTF	TGTGCCAACCGGTCTTTTGGAGGGGCCGTTCTAGGCTACACCTTC
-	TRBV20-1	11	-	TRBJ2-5	CRAGSQETQYF	TGCAGGGCGGGAAGCCAAGAGACCCAGTACTTC
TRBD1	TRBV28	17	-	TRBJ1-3	CASSPSGTVSSGNTIYF	TGTGCCAGCAGTCCATCCGGGACAGTGAGCTCTGGAAACACCATATATTTT
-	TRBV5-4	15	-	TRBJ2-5	CASSGGTRAGETQYF	TGTGCCAGCAGCGGAGGGACCCGGGCGGGAGAGACCCAGTACTTC
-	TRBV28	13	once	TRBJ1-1	CASSLPRNTEAFF	TGTGCCAGCAGTTTACCCCGGAACACTGAAGCTTTCTTT
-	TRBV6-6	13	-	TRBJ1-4	CASSQRSGEKLFF	TGTGCCAGCAGCCAACGAAGCGGGGAAAAACTGTTTTTT
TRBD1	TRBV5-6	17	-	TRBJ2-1	CASSLESRQGVSGEQFF	TGTGCCAGCAGCTTGGAATCCAGACAGGGGGTATCGGGTGAGCAGTTCTTC
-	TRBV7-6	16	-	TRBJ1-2	CASSLGGPEEIYGYTF	TGTGCCAGCAGCTTAGGAGGCCCGGAGGAGATCTATGGCTACACCTTC
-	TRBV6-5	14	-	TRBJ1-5	CASSKHLSNQPQHF	TGTGCCAGCAGTAAACACCTTAGCAATCAGCCCCAGCATTTT
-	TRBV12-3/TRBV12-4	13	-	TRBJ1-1	CASSLRTVTEAFF	TGTGCCAGCAGTTTGAGGACAGTCACTGAAGCTTTCTTT
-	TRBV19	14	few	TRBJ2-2	CASSRQGKAGELFF	TGTGCCAGTAGTCGCCAGGGGAAGGCCGGGGAGCTGTTTTTT
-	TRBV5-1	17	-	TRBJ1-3	CASSSGGGLSSGNTIYF	TGTGCCAGCAGCTCGGGGGGCGGCCTAAGCTCTGGAAACACCATATATTTT
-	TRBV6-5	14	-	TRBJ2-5	CASRGNFQGETQYF	TGTGCCAGCAGGGGGAATTTTCAGGGAGAGACCCAGTACTTC
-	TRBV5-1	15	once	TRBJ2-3	CASSLRGVEADTQYF	TGCGCCAGCAGCTTGCGCGGTGTAGAGGCAGATACGCAGTATTTT
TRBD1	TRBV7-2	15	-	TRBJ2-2	CASSPQGANTGELFF	TGTGCCAGCAGCCCTCAGGGGGCAAATACCGGGGAGCTGTTTTTT
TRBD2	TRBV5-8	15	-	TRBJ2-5	CASSLIAGAAETQYF	TGTGCCAGCAGCCTGATAGCGGGAGCCGCGGAGACCCAGTACTTC
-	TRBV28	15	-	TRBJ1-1	CASSTIAGLNAEAFF	TGTGCCAGCAGTACAATTGCAGGGTTGAACGCTGAAGCTTTCTTT
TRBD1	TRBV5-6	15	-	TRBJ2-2	CASILGQVGTGELFF	TGTGCCAGCATCCTAGGACAGGTCGGCACCGGGGAGCTGTTTTTT
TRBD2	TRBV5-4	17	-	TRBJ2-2	CASSYPGTSGSAGELFF	TGTGCCAGCAGCTATCCCGGGACTAGCGGGAGTGCCGGGGAGCTGTTTTTT
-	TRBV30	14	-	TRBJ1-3	CAWSRGGSGNTIYF	TGTGCCTGGAGTAGGGGCGGCTCTGGAAACACCATATATTTT
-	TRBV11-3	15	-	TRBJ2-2	CASTLGSTNTGELFF	TGTGCCAGCACCCTAGGGAGCACGAACACCGGGGAGCTGTTTTTT
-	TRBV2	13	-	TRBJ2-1	CASRRDGPNEQFF	TGTGCCAGCAGGCGGGATGGTCCCAATGAGCAGTTCTTC
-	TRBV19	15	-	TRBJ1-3	CASRNTGSSGNTIYF	TGTGCCAGTAGAAATACAGGGAGCTCTGGAAACACCATATATTTT
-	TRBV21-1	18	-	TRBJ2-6	CASSKNRGSEYGANVLTF	TGTGCCAGCAGCAAGAACAGGGGGAGTGAATATGGGGCCAACGTCCTGACTTTC
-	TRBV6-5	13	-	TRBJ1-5	CASSDTFNQPQHF	TGTGCCAGCTCTGACACCTTCAATCAGCCCCAGCATTTT
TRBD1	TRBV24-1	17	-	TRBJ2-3	CATSDSVTGAQTDTQYF	TGTGCCACCAGTGATTCGGTGACAGGGGCTCAAACAGATACGCAGTATTTT
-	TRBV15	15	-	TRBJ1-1	CATSREGLSGTEAFF	TGTGCCACCAGCAGAGAAGGTTTGTCAGGCACTGAAGCTTTCTTT
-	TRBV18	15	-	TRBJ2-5	CASSPPVSRGETQYF	TGTGCCAGCTCACCACCGGTCTCCAGGGGAGAGACCCAGTACTTC
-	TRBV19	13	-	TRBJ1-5	CASSMVGDQPQHF	TGTGCCAGTAGTATGGTAGGGGATCAGCCCCAGCATTTT
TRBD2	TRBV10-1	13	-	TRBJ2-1	CASRPGLRGEQFF	TGCGCCAGCAGACCGGGACTACGAGGTGAGCAGTTCTTC
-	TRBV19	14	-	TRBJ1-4	CASSIGGQGEKLFF	TGTGCCAGTAGTATCGGGGGTCAAGGAGAAAAACTGTTTTTT
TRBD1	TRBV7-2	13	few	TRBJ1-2	CASSTTGGLGYTF	TGTGCCAGCAGCACCACAGGGGGCTTAGGCTACACCTTC
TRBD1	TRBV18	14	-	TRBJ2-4	CASSRDRLNNIQYF	TGTGCCAGCTCAAGGGACAGGCTCAACAACATTCAGTACTTC
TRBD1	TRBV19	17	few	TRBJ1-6	CASSGGPGGQGNSPLHF	TGTGCCAGTAGTGGCGGACCAGGCGGACAGGGTAATTCACCCCTCCACTTT
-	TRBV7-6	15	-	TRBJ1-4	CASTFKDTANEKLFF	TGTGCCAGCACCTTTAAGGACACGGCGAATGAAAAACTGTTTTTT
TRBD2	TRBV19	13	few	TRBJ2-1	CASSLERELEQFF	TGTGCCAGTAGTCTCGAGCGGGAGCTTGAGCAGTTCTTC
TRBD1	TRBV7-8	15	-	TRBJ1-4	CASSLGGQGNEKLFF	TGTGCCAGCAGCTTAGGGGGACAGGGTAATGAAAAACTGTTTTTT
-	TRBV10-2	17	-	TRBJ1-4	CASSVVAQGMTNEKLFF	TGCGCCAGCAGTGTAGTGGCCCAGGGGATGACTAATGAAAAACTGTTTTTT
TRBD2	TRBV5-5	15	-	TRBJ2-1	CASSLRLAGDNEQFF	TGTGCCAGCAGCTTGCGTCTAGCGGGGGACAATGAGCAGTTCTTC
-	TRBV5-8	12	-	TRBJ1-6	CASLGSNSPLHF	TGTGCCAGCCTCGGTAGTAATTCACCCCTCCACTTT
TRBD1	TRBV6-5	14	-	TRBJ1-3	CASGGQGTGNTIYF	TGTGCCAGCGGGGGACAGGGGACAGGAAACACCATATATTTT
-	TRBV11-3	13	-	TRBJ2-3	CASSFYGTDTQYF	TGTGCCAGCAGCTTCTACGGCACAGATACGCAGTATTTT
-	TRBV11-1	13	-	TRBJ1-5	CASSLQGGQPQHF	TGTGCCAGCAGTCTACAGGGCGGTCAGCCCCAGCATTTT
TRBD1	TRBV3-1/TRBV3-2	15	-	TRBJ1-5	CASSPRQGVGQPQHF	TGTGCCAGCAGCCCTAGGCAGGGGGTGGGTCAGCCCCAGCATTTT
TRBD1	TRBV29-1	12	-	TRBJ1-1	CSVRDRASEAFF	TGCAGCGTTCGGGACAGGGCATCTGAAGCTTTCTTT
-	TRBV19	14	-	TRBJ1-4	CAVASQGLVEKLFF	TGTGCCGTAGCTTCCCAGGGATTAGTGGAAAAACTGTTTTTT
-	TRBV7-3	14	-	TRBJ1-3	CASSLGGYGNTIYF	TGTGCCAGCAGCTTAGGGGGCTACGGAAACACCATATATTTT
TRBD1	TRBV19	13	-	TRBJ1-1	CASVDRVNTEAFF	TGTGCCAGTGTAGACAGGGTGAACACTGAAGCTTTCTTT
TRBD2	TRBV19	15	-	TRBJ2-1	CASSMESGSQREQFF	TGTGCCAGTAGTATGGAAAGCGGGAGTCAACGGGAGCAGTTCTTC
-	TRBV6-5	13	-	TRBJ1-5	CASRKGVHQPQHF	TGTGCCAGCAGGAAGGGGGTTCATCAGCCCCAGCATTTT
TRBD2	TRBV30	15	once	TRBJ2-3	CAWSVRSGSRDTQYF	TGTGCCTGGAGTGTAAGGAGCGGGAGTCGGGATACGCAGTATTTT